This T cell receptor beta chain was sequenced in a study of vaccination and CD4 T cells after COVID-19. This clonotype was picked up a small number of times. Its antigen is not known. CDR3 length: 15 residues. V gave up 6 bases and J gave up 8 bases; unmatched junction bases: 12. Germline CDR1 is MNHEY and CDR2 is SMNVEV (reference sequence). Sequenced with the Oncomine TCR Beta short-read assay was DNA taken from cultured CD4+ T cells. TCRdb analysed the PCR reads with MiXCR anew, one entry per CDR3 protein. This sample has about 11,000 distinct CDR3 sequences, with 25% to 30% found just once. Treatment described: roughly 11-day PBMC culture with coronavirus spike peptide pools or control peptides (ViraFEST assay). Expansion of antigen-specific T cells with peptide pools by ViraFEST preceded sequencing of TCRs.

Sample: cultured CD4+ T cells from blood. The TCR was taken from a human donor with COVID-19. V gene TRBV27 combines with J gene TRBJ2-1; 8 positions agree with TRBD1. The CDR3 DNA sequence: TGTGCCAGCAGCAACGACAGGGGCCTTAGGGATGAGCAGTTCTTC. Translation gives CASSNDRGLRDEQFF.